The rows below give T cell receptor beta chains drawn from one sample of a study of T cells expressing NK-cell markers. Each CDR3 protein gets one entry in TCRdb, which reprocessed the 5' RACE reads and gives no DNA. The sample table sets out fewer than 550,000 distinct CDR3 sequences. The sequenced sample consisted of blood T cells: a sorted CD56 or NKG2C T cell subset, CD4+ or CD8+ T cells, or bulk PBMC T cells (not recorded which). These receptors all stem from a woman aged 50 to 60 in good health. The CDR3 runs from the conserved cysteine through the conserved F or W.

j_gene: TRBJ2-3
v_gene: TRBV9
CDR3aa: CASSVTSGSMGTDTQYF

j_gene: TRBJ2-1
v_gene: TRBV5-1
CDR3aa: CASSVVAGVGNEQFF

j_gene: TRBJ2-3
v_gene: TRBV2
CDR3aa: CASQAGGLATDTQYF

j_gene: TRBJ1-5
v_gene: TRBV4-2
CDR3aa: CASSQDYRGGNQPQHF

j_gene: TRBJ2-3
v_gene: TRBV12-3/TRBV12-4
CDR3aa: CASSLVRRGGLAKTPPYTQYF

j_gene: TRBJ2-5
v_gene: TRBV6-6
CDR3aa: CASGWGLKETQYF

j_gene: TRBJ1-3
v_gene: TRBV5-1
CDR3aa: CASSWDSHSGNTIYF

j_gene: TRBJ1-1
v_gene: TRBV18
CDR3aa: CASSPETARNTEAFF

j_gene: TRBJ2-2
v_gene: TRBV3-1
CDR3aa: CASSPYKVGVDRRELFF

j_gene: TRBJ2-1
v_gene: TRBV6-2/TRBV6-3
CDR3aa: CASSYSIGEQFF

j_gene: TRBJ2-7
v_gene: TRBV29-1
CDR3aa: CSAAGQGPGEQYF

j_gene: TRBJ2-2
v_gene: TRBV20-1
CDR3aa: CSARLTWPGGELFF

j_gene: TRBJ2-3
v_gene: TRBV29-1
CDR3aa: CSVEMASTDTQYF

j_gene: TRBJ2-5
v_gene: TRBV4-1
CDR3aa: CASSQSSAETQYF

j_gene: TRBJ2-2
v_gene: TRBV27
CDR3aa: CASSLLGMGTGELFF

j_gene: TRBJ2-1
v_gene: TRBV5-1
CDR3aa: CASSTRGSGAEQFF

j_gene: TRBJ2-2
v_gene: TRBV24-1
CDR3aa: CATSDAFRTGYHGELFF

j_gene: TRBJ2-2
v_gene: TRBV12-3/TRBV12-4
CDR3aa: CASTLTLTGELFF

j_gene: TRBJ2-2
v_gene: TRBV5-1
CDR3aa: CASKEGRFTGELFF

j_gene: TRBJ2-7
v_gene: TRBV7-8
CDR3aa: CASSLGLAGELYEQYF

j_gene: TRBJ1-1
v_gene: TRBV7-9
CDR3aa: CASSLGEGAISRGAFF

j_gene: TRBJ1-1
v_gene: TRBV7-8
CDR3aa: CASSPRQGGNTEAFF

j_gene: TRBJ2-1
v_gene: TRBV11-3
CDR3aa: CASSPDWRGNEQFF

j_gene: TRBJ2-1
v_gene: TRBV10-3
CDR3aa: CAISEMDSGKIEFF

j_gene: TRBJ1-6
v_gene: TRBV6-6
CDR3aa: CASGAGGWSPLHF

j_gene: TRBJ2-6
v_gene: TRBV15
CDR3aa: CATSRAPTGLRISGANVLTF

j_gene: TRBJ2-1
v_gene: TRBV10-3
CDR3aa: CAISDPGLAIF

j_gene: TRBJ1-1
v_gene: TRBV21-1
CDR3aa: CASSKIGMRNTEAFF

j_gene: TRBJ2-1
v_gene: TRBV5-1
CDR3aa: CASSTYQRSNNEQFF

j_gene: TRBJ2-1
v_gene: TRBV29-1
CDR3aa: CSVAQRGYYNEQFF

j_gene: TRBJ2-7
v_gene: TRBV6-5
CDR3aa: CASSGGVNLEQYF

j_gene: TRBJ1-3
v_gene: TRBV28
CDR3aa: CASTRGGLSSGNTIYF

j_gene: TRBJ2-2
v_gene: TRBV6-1
CDR3aa: CASQRGPSGELFF

j_gene: TRBJ2-7
v_gene: TRBV7-8
CDR3aa: CASTHRGFYEQYF

j_gene: TRBJ2-1
v_gene: TRBV20-1
CDR3aa: CSAMGAGEQFF

j_gene: TRBJ2-5
v_gene: TRBV29-1
CDR3aa: CSVEVPQGSGETQYF

j_gene: TRBJ2-3
v_gene: TRBV20-1
CDR3aa: CSATKAGASTDTQYF

j_gene: TRBJ2-4
v_gene: TRBV15
CDR3aa: CATSRSGQGEVQYF

j_gene: TRBJ2-3
v_gene: TRBV4-1
CDR3aa: CASSGGQGLRDTQYF

j_gene: TRBJ2-1
v_gene: TRBV12-3/TRBV12-4
CDR3aa: CANGLAGEQFF

j_gene: TRBJ2-5
v_gene: TRBV3-1
CDR3aa: CASSPTPETQETQYF

j_gene: TRBJ2-3
v_gene: TRBV7-8
CDR3aa: CASSMTITDTQYF

j_gene: TRBJ2-1
v_gene: TRBV28
CDR3aa: CASSPVGVWGGNEQFF